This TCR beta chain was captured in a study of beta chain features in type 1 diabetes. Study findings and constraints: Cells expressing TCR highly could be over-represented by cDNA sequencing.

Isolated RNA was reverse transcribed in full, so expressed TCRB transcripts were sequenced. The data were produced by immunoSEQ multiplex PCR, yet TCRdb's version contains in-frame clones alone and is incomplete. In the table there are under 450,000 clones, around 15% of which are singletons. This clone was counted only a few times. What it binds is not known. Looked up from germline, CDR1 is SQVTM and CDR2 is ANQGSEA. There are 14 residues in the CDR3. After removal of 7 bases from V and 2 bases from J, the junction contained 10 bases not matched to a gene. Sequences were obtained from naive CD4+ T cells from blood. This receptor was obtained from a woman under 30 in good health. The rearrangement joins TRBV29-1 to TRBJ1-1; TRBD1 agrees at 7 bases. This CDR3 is CSAAFQGGNTEAFF. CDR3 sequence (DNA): TGCAGCGCTGCCTTCCAGGGGGGTAACACTGAAGCTTTCTTT.